The T cell receptor (beta chain) under discussion was sequenced for a study of shared clonotypes between healthy human individuals (dated by TCRdb to about 2020). For the study in its entirety: The cohort included three men and two women between 18 and 49 years of age. For each donor, three plates each were used for CD4 naive and CD4 memory, two plates were used for CD8 naive, and one plate was used for CD8 memory. Blood TCR repertoires of several healthy adults were deeply sequenced to estimate repertoire size and the extent of clonotype sharing between individuals. To increase sequencing depth and limit assay-specific biases, different laboratories used diverse techniques to prepare libraries and sequence TCR repertoires. Per donor, leukapheresis produced somewhere between about 0.9 and 10 billion PBMCs.

Overall study results and their limits: Sampling was restricted to blood, and TCR repertoires in tissues likely differ from the TCR repertoires found in blood. Pairwise subsampling indicated that sequencing depth was expected to affect the degree of clonotype sharing among donors. Even with the large sequencing depth, rarefaction of the sorted-subset datasets indicated that sequencing was incomplete. Compared with non-shared clonotypes, clonotypes shared by all four sorted-subset donors had higher generation probabilities. Because the study included only a small number of donors, the genetic and exposure-history diversity represented was limited. Estimated clonotype richness was generally larger for naive than for memory subsets. Sharing across a handful of donors was observed for approximately 4.6% of naive CD4, over 3% of naive CD8, over 2% of memory CD4, and around 0.4% of memory CD8 clonotypes.

TCR CDR3 regions were amplified from genomic DNA by multiplex PCR using the deep immunoSEQ assay. For each cell subset, the extracted genomic DNA was distributed evenly across all wells of several immunoSEQ 96-well plates, and each plate served as one replicate. Each replicate PCR for sorted subsets received about 210 ng genomic DNA, equal to tens of thousands of T cell genomes. The purified libraries were quantified using a Qubit 3.0 fluorometer, sized with a Bioanalyzer 2100, and then quantified again using the KAPA Library Quantification kit. Each immunoSEQ 96-well plate was sequenced on its own single-read 150-cycle Illumina NextSeq 550 flow cell. The study's processing was this. Because the immunoSEQ output held only junctional sequences and lacked quality scores, the filtering could not match the filtering applied to full-length reads. To assign V/J genes and CDR3, sequences were annotated against IMGT germline references using PyIR, a Python wrapper for IgBLAST v1.9. Reads were removed for weak V/J assignments (E-value above 1e-6), missing CDR3, stop codons, out-of-frame junctions, or ambiguous translated residues. A V3J clonotype was defined by an identical inferred V gene, J gene, and CDR3 amino acid sequence. To compute the percentage overlap between repertoires, the number of shared unique clonotypes was divided by the size of the smaller repertoire. Three approaches were used to assess repertoire richness: RTK rarefaction, the Chao1 estimator, and Recon v2.1 estimates of unobserved clonotypes. Generation probabilities were computed with OLGA for all TCRbeta clonotypes obtained by the gDNA method from several donors. In TCRdb, the immuneACCESS table is reduced to in-frame sequences with V and J assigned. These tables do not hold every clone; where another copy was compared, an unresolved V gene accounts for under half, and the others remain unexplained. D and trimming were read from the DNA, whereas the V and J calls and clone size are those reported in that table. In this sample the table shows approximately 1,500,000 clones, 95% to 99% of which occur a single time. The ten largest make up roughly 0.45% of the sample.

V is pared back by 7 bases and J by 7 bases, with 11 bases lying between the germline termini. The germline V gene supplies CDR1 MNHEY and CDR2 SVGAGI. Spanning cysteine to phenylalanine, the CDR3 consists of 11 amino acids. Only the CDR3 part of the read is kept: 33 bases, read in frame from the first base. The donors were healthy, HIV-negative adults with no recently reported acute infections or vaccinations. Every donor was a Caucasian adult residing in Nashville, Tennessee, USA. Magnetic negative selection was used to enrich CD4+ T cells, after which naive cells were positively selected on CD45RA and the negative fraction became the memory subset. Blood was obtained by leukapheresis, after which PBMCs were separated by Ficoll-Histopaque density gradient centrifugation and cryopreserved in liquid nitrogen vapor phase. Analytical flow cytometry was used to check the purity and quantity of every magnetically sorted T cell population. From each sorted fraction, genomic DNA was isolated and quantified by UV absorbance on a Nanodrop 2000c.

Remarks on this clone: There is no known antigen for this receptor. Per-nucleotide qualities are absent, and no much larger clonotype sits a single base away.

This TCR was sampled from a man aged 25 to 45 in good health. The sequenced material came from naive CD4+ T cells sorted from blood. What the cell subset or site label conveys for this sample: CD45RA+ positively selected. This sequence uses TRBV6-5 and TRBJ2-7; too little of a D gene remains to name it. CDR3 protein: CASTIDKEQYF. The DNA sequence is as follows: TGTGCCAGCACAATAGATAAGGAGCAGTACTTC.